This is a list of T cell receptor beta chains from one sample in a study of vaccination and CD4 T cells after COVID-19. The antigens for these receptors are not known. TCRdb re-derived calls from the PCR reads in MiXCR, one entry per CDR3 protein. The sample has 15,000 to 20,000 distinct CDR3 sequences; 45% to 65% are singletons. The sequencing input was CD4+ T cells from blood, cultured in vitro. The receptors originated from a human donor who had recovered from COVID-19. CDR3s include the opening cysteine and the closing phenylalanine or tryptophan. D genes are given only for firm matches. Clone sizes are given selectively: once, few, many, or a class where the clone is expanded.

V gene	clone size	J gene	D gene	CDR3 protein	CDR3 DNA
TRBV6-1	few	TRBJ1-6	-	CASRGDLINSPLHF	TGTGCCAGCAGAGGAGATCTGATCAATTCACCCCTCCACTTT
TRBV4-1	few	TRBJ2-3	-	CASSQEGTDTQYF	TGCGCCAGCAGTCAGGAGGGCACAGATACGCAGTATTTT
TRBV30	-	TRBJ1-1	-	CAWSRDLNTEAFF	TGTGCCTGGAGCAGGGATCTGAACACTGAAGCTTTCTTT
TRBV7-8	-	TRBJ1-5	TRBD1	CASSPTSPTGANSNQPQHF	TGTGCCAGCAGCCCCACGTCACCGACAGGGGCAAATAGCAATCAGCCCCAGCATTTT
TRBV6-4	-	TRBJ2-1	-	CARFQKRSSSYNEQFF	TGTGCCAGATTCCAAAAGCGGTCTAGCTCCTACAATGAGCAGTTCTTC
TRBV20-1	-	TRBJ1-6	TRBD1	CSASGGTDNSPLHF	TGCAGTGCTAGTGGCGGGACAGACAATTCACCCCTCCACTTT
TRBV18	-	TRBJ1-1	TRBD1	CASPHSIGTGDVGTEAFF	TGTGCCAGCCCTCATTCGATCGGGACAGGAGACGTTGGCACTGAAGCTTTCTTT
TRBV6-1	-	TRBJ1-1	TRBD1	CASSPRTGANTEAFF	TGTGCCAGCAGTCCAAGAACAGGGGCGAACACTGAAGCTTTCTTT
TRBV11-2	few	TRBJ2-5	-	CASSQMRGEETQYF	TGTGCCAGCAGCCAGATGAGGGGGGAAGAGACCCAGTACTTC
TRBV20-1	-	TRBJ2-7	TRBD1	CSAQPGTGGYEQYF	TGCAGTGCCCAGCCCGGGACAGGGGGCTACGAGCAGTACTTC
TRBV6-1	few	TRBJ1-3	-	CASSQGKGNTIYF	TGTGCCAGCAGTCAAGGGAAGGGAAACACCATATATTTT
TRBV7-9	-	TRBJ2-7	-	CASSLALASFYEQYF	TGTGCCAGCAGCTTAGCGCTGGCTAGCTTTTACGAGCAGTACTTC
TRBV2	-	TRBJ1-6	-	CASTDRPYNSPLHF	TGTGCCAGCACAGACAGGCCCTATAATTCACCCCTCCACTTT
TRBV27	few	TRBJ2-7	TRBD1	CASSLRTGVWYEQYF	TGTGCCAGCAGTCTTCGGACAGGTGTGTGGTACGAGCAGTACTTC
TRBV24-1	-	TRBJ2-2	TRBD2	CATSEQGLALGELFF	TGTGCCACCAGTGAGCAGGGACTAGCGTTAGGGGAGCTGTTTTTT